Listed below are T cell receptor beta chains from one sample, sequenced in a study of identical twins. TCRdb reprocessed the 5' RACE reads via MiXCR and lists one record per CDR3 protein. The sample contains under 900,000 distinct CDR3 sequences, 10% to 15% of which appear only once. This same sample was also part of a study on yellow fever vaccine responses in identical twins.

Sequencing used PBMCs. Receptor source: a woman aged 18-29 years in good health. The CDR3 runs from the conserved cysteine through the conserved F or W. The order of the fields is clone size, D gene, J gene, V gene, CDR3 protein, CDR3 DNA. A D gene is named only where the DNA matches it firmly. A clone size is listed for some rows: how often the clone was seen (once, few, many), or a class if it is expanded.

few,TRBD2,TRBJ2-5,TRBV6-5,CASSYQAGGPWETQYF,TGTGCCAGCAGTTACCAGGCGGGAGGGCCGTGGGAGACCCAGTACTTC
few,NA,TRBJ2-1,TRBV4-1,CASSQAGRNEQFF,TGCGCCAGCAGCCAGGCCGGCAGAAATGAGCAGTTCTTC
few,NA,TRBJ1-1,TRBV7-6,CASSHGPSTGEAFF,TGTGCCAGCAGCCACGGCCCCTCGACGGGTGAAGCTTTCTTT
few,TRBD1,TRBJ2-7,TRBV12-3/TRBV12-4,CATAGTGVDEQYF,TGTGCCACCGCCGGGACAGGGGTCGACGAGCAGTACTTC
NA,NA,TRBJ2-2,TRBV7-9,CASTQNTGELFF,TGTGCCAGCACTCAGAACACCGGGGAGCTGTTTTTT
NA,TRBD1,TRBJ2-5,TRBV7-2,CASSLGPGGMETQYF,TGTGCCAGCAGCTTAGGGCCAGGGGGCATGGAGACCCAGTACTTC
few,NA,TRBJ1-1,TRBV20-1,CSATGWGQTNTEAFF,TGCAGTGCCACTGGGTGGGGACAAACGAACACTGAAGCTTTCTTT
NA,NA,TRBJ2-1,TRBV5-5,CASSDRDPRFSYNEQFF,TGTGCCAGCAGCGACCGGGACCCCCGTTTCTCCTACAATGAGCAGTTCTTC
many,NA,TRBJ1-1,TRBV6-1,CASKEGQVNTEAFF,TGTGCCAGCAAGGAGGGGCAAGTGAACACTGAAGCTTTCTTT
many,TRBD2,TRBJ2-3,TRBV12-3/TRBV12-4,CASRTGTSGDTQYF,TGTGCCAGCAGAACCGGGACTAGCGGAGATACGCAGTATTTT
NA,TRBD2,TRBJ2-1,TRBV10-3,CAIRTSGRAVESYNEQFF,TGTGCCATCAGGACTAGCGGGAGGGCCGTAGAGTCCTACAATGAGCAGTTCTTC
NA,NA,TRBJ1-1,TRBV9,CASSVHANTEAFF,TGTGCCAGCAGCGTACATGCGAACACTGAAGCTTTCTTT
many,NA,TRBJ1-4,TRBV10-3,CANCCVVRGSELEKLFF,TGTGCCAACTGCTGTGTTGTAAGGGGGTCGGAATTGGAAAAACTGTTTTTT
NA,TRBD1,TRBJ1-2,TRBV20-1,CSAVPGTGAGYGYTF,TGCAGTGCGGTCCCCGGGACAGGGGCTGGCTATGGCTACACCTTC
NA,TRBD2,TRBJ2-3,TRBV10-3,CAIRSPLAGVNTDTQYF,TGTGCCATCAGGTCCCCACTAGCGGGGGTTAACACAGATACGCAGTATTTT